This T cell receptor beta chain originates from a study of shared clonotypes between healthy human individuals (TCRdb year 2020). A note on the overall study: A couple of women and a few men aged 18 to 49 years were included in the cohort. Between about 0.94 and 8.9 billion PBMCs per donor were obtained by leukapheresis. To estimate repertoire size and how much clonotypes are shared between individuals, the study performed deep sequencing of blood TCR repertoires from about five healthy adults. Libraries were prepared and TCR repertoires were sequenced by different laboratories using diverse techniques, in order to increase sequencing depth and limit assay-specific biases. For each donor, CD4 naive and CD4 memory were each given three plates, CD8 naive was given two plates, and CD8 memory was given one plate.

Using the deep immunoSEQ assay, TCR CDR3 regions were amplified from genomic DNA by multiplex PCR. Extracted genomic DNA from each cell subset was spread evenly across all wells of several immunoSEQ 96-well plates, with each plate serving as a replicate. Each replicate PCR for sorted subsets received about 210 ng genomic DNA, equal to about 30,000 T cell genomes. Purified libraries were quantified with a Qubit 3.0 fluorometer, sized on a Bioanalyzer 2100, and re-quantified with the KAPA Library Quantification kit. Every immunoSEQ 96-well plate was sequenced on a dedicated single-read 150-cycle Illumina NextSeq 550 flow cell. The source study handled its data this way. The immunoSEQ output contained only junctional sequences without quality scores, so filtering could not match that applied to full-length reads. To assign V/J genes and CDR3, sequences were annotated against IMGT germline references using PyIR, a Python wrapper for IgBLAST v1.9. Reads were filtered out if the reads had weak V/J assignments (E-value above 1e-6), no CDR3, stop codons, out-of-frame junctions, or ambiguous translated residues. V3J clonotypes were defined as sequences sharing an identical inferred V gene, J gene, and CDR3 amino acid sequence. To compute the percentage overlap between repertoires, the number of shared unique clonotypes was divided by the size of the smaller repertoire. RTK rarefaction, the Chao1 estimator, and Recon v2.1 estimates of unobserved clonotypes were used to assess repertoire richness. For all TCRbeta clonotypes obtained by the gDNA method from several donors, generation probabilities were computed with OLGA. What TCRdb holds here is the immuneACCESS table cut down to in-frame rearrangements. Part of the clones is not present; checked against another copy, under half of the missing clones reflect an unresolved V gene, and the others are unexplained. V and J calls and clone size come straight from that table; D and trimming were deduced from the DNA. The sample profile shows 550,000 to 850,000 clones; roughly 72% of them were found once. Over 1.5% of the sample lies in the top ten.

The donors were healthy, HIV-negative adults with no recently reported acute infections or vaccinations. Every donor was a Caucasian adult living in Nashville, Tennessee, USA. Magnetic negative selection was used to enrich CD4+ T cells, after which naive cells were positively selected on CD45RA and the negative fraction became the memory subset. After blood collection by leukapheresis, PBMCs were isolated using Ficoll-Histopaque density gradient centrifugation and then cryopreserved in the vapor phase of liquid nitrogen. Analytical flow cytometry was used to check the purity and quantity of each magnetically sorted T cell population. Genomic DNA was isolated from every sorted fraction and measured by UV absorbance on a Nanodrop 2000c. A word on this clone: The antigen it recognizes is unknown. The DNA is left out, because the CDR3 cannot be placed on it with certainty; the CDR3 is given as TCRdb lists it.

For CDR1 and CDR2, the germline V gene lists MNHEY and SVGAGI. Measured from the cysteine to the phenylalanine, the CDR3 is 14 residues long. Results the study describes overall, beyond this receptor: Sampling was limited to blood, and TCR repertoires in tissue likely differ from TCR repertoires in blood. About 5% of naive CD4, more than 3% of naive CD8, around 2.3% of memory CD4, and 0.4% of memory CD8 clonotypes were shared across a few donors. The genetic and exposure-history diversity represented was limited by the small number of donors. Pairwise subsampling indicated that sequencing depth was expected to affect the degree of clonotype sharing among donors. Naive subsets generally had larger estimated clonotype richness than memory subsets. Even with the large sequencing depth, rarefaction of the sorted-subset datasets indicated that sequencing was incomplete. Higher generation probabilities were observed for clonotypes shared by all four sorted-subset donors than for non-shared clonotypes.

The specimen was memory CD4+ T cells sorted from blood. Interpreted using the paper, the cell subset or site label stands for: CD45RA-negative fraction. The clonotype comes from a young woman in good health. The V gene is TRBV6-5 and the J gene is TRBJ2-7; whether TRBD1, the table's D call, matches the DNA was not checked. The CDR3: CASREQAFGGGAYF.